The clone carrying this TCR beta chain appeared a few times. As handled by the study authors: Nucleated cell number was recorded as an estimate derived from reference gene primer amplification. The assay was immunoSEQ multiplex PCR, and TCRdb's table has in-frame clones only and misses some. V, J and clone size derive from that table, while D and trimming were established from the DNA sequence. This table has 250,000 to 350,000 clones, 65% to 85% appearing once. The data were obtained in a study of blood T cell repertoires in COVID-19. Across the whole study: There were acute and convalescent COVID-19 samples, and they came from the United States, Italy and Spain. Sources were T cells, B-cell-depleted T cells, or PBMCs; the material itself was cDNA or gDNA.

The Seattle patients, enrolled during active infection, were followed longitudinally. Unmatched junction bases numbered 5, after V lost 0 bases and J lost 0 bases. There are 19 residues in the CDR3. CDR1 is SGHRS and CDR2 is YFSETQ in the germline V gene. Sequencing input: peripheral blood. This clonotype was obtained from a human donor with COVID-19, enrolled during active disease. The donor label of this sample is uncertain. V gene TRBV5-1 combines with J gene TRBJ2-1; TRBD2 matches at 14 bases. CDR3 amino acids: CASSLAGTSGSRSYNEQFF. The CDR3 DNA reads TGCGCCAGCAGCTTGGCCGGGACTAGCGGGAGCCGCTCCTACAATGAGCAGTTCTTC.